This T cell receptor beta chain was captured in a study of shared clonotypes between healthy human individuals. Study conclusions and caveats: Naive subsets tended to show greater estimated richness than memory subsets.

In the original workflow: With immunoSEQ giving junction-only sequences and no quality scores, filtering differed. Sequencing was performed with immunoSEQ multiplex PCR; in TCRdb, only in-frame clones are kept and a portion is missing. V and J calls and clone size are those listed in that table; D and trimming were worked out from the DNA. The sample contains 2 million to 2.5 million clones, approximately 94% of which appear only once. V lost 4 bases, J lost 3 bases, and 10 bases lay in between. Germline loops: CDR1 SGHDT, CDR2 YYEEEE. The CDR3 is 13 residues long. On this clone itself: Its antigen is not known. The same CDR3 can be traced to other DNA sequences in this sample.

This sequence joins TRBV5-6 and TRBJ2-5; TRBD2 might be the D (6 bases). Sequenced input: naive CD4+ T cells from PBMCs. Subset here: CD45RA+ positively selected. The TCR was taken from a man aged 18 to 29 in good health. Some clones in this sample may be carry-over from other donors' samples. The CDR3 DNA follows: TGTGCCAGCAGCCGGGGACTGAAAGAGACCCAGTACTTC. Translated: CASSRGLKETQYF.